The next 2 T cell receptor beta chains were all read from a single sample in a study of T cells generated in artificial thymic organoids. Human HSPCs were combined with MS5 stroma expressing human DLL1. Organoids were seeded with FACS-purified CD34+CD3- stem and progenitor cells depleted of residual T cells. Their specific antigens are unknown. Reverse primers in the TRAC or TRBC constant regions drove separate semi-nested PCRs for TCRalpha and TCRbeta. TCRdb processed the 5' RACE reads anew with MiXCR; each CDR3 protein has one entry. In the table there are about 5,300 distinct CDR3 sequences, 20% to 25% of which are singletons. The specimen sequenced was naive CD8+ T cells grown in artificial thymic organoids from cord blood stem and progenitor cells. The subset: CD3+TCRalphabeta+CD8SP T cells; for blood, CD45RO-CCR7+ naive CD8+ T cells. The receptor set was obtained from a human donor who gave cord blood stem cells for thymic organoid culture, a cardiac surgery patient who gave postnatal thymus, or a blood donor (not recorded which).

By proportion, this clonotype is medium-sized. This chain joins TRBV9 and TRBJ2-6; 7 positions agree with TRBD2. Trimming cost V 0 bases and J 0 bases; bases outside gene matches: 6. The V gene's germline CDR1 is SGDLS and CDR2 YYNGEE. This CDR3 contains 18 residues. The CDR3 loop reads CASSVGGGRCSGANVLTF. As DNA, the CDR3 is TGTGCCAGCAGCGTAGGTGGCGGGAGATGCTCTGGGGCCAACGTCCTGACTTTC.

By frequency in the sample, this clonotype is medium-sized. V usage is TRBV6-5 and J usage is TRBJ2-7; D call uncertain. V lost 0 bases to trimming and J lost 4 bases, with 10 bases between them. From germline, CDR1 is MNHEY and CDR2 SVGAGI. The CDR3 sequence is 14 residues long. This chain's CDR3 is CASSYSRRVYEQYF. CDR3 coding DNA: TGTGCCAGCAGTTACTCCCGGCGTGTATACGAGCAGTACTTC.